Sequencing of this T cell receptor (beta chain) was carried out in a study of cytomegalovirus exposure and HLA in healthy donors. Findings and limits, study-wide: Reported findings show TCR beta sequences accurately forecast HLA-A and HLA-B alleles in most subjects.

Amplification used 60 Vbeta primers and 13 Jbeta primers. The repertoire was sequenced with immunoSEQ multiplex PCR; TCRdb's copy has only in-frame clones and lacks some. This repertoire shows some 150,000 clones, more than 75% found once; its top ten account for approximately 5.1%. With regard to this clone: Its antigen is currently unknown.

Sample: PBMCs. The TCR sequence derives from a male donor in good health and CMV-seronegative.

The CDR3 is CASSLWRTGADTQYF. CDR3 DNA sequence: TGTGCCAGCAGCTTATGGCGGACAGGGGCTGATACGCAGTATTTT. The chain recombines TRBV7-9 with TRBJ2-3, with TRBD1 matching 9 bases. The CDR3 contains 15 residues. Germline lookup yields CDR1 SEHNR and CDR2 FQNEAQ (reference sequence). V gave up 2 bases and J gave up 6 bases; unmatched junction bases: 6.